The 20 T cell receptor beta chains below come from one sample, sequenced in a study of radiotherapy plus CTLA-4 blockade in lung cancer (dated by TCRdb to 2017 to 2018). The library was built by means of the immunoSEQ multiplex PCR assay. TCRdb retrieved this table from immuneACCESS and kept in-frame rearrangements only. Not all clones are present; in checked studies, unresolved V genes account for under half, and no reason is known for the remainder. Here the sample has 120,000 or so clones; 80% to 90% occur a single time. The ten most abundant clones make up more than 6.5% of the sample. The sample in question was peripheral blood, obtained from a patient treated with radiotherapy plus ipilimumab. The receptors were gathered from a human donor with non-small cell lung cancer that progressed on radiotherapy plus ipilimumab.

V is TRBV9 and J is TRBJ1-6; D gene uncertain. Between the trimmed V and J ends, which lost 6 bases and 9 bases, there was a span of 13 bases. CDR1 and CDR2 (germline): SGDLS, YYNGEE. The CDR3 loop spans 13 amino acids. In nucleotides, the CDR3 is TGTGCCAGCACCTCTCTGGAAGGTTCACCCCTCCACTTT. This encodes CASTSLEGSPLHF.

CDR3 DNA: TGTGCCAGCAGCACTAAAACTAGATATGAGCAGTACTTC. Amino acids: CASSTKTRYEQYF. The genes are TRBV7-9 and TRBJ2-7; tentative D call: TRBD2 (5 bases). The CDR3 spans 13 residues. V lost 5 bases to trimming and J lost 7 bases, with 15 bases between them. Germline V gene sequence: CDR1 SEHNR, CDR2 FQNEAQ (reference sequence).

The V and J genes are TRBV6-6 and TRBJ2-1; the match to TRBD1 covers 9 bases. CDR1 is MNHNY and CDR2 is SVGAGI in the germline V gene (reference sequence). The CDR3 sequence is 16 residues long. After removal of 4 bases from V and 0 bases from J, the junction contained 4 bases not matched to a gene. CDR3 loop: CASSSTGQGSYNEQFF. The CDR3 DNA sequence: TGTGCCAGCAGTTCAACGGGACAGGGCTCCTACAATGAGCAGTTCTTC.

In its sample, this clone was seen once. The chain links TRBV20-1 to TRBJ2-1; D perhaps matches TRBD2 (5 bases). Trimming pared 6 bases from V and 7 bases from J, leaving 10 bases between. The germline V gene has CDR1 DFQATT and CDR2 SNEGSKA (reference sequence). The CDR3 runs 11 residues. The CDR3 DNA is TGCAGTGCCCCCCGACTAAATGAGCAGTTCTTC. It is translated as CSAPRLNEQFF.

The V and J genes are TRBV9 and TRBJ1-1, with no clear D. With 0 bases removed from V and 3 bases from J, the gap between germline ends came to 6 bases. Germline-derived CDR1 and CDR2 are SGDLS and YYNGEE. This CDR3 is 13 amino acids long. This CDR3 is CASSVEVDTEAFF. DNA for the CDR3: TGTGCCAGCAGCGTAGAGGTTGACACTGAAGCTTTCTTT.

The chain joins TRBV30 to TRBJ2-3, with D maybe TRBD2 (6 bases). Germline assignment: CDR1 GTSNPN and CDR2 SVGIG (reference sequence). The CDR3 runs 16 residues. Deletions cut 0 bases from V and 2 bases from J, with 15 bases between. The CDR3 sequence: CAWSVASALFTDTQYF. Written as DNA, the CDR3 is TGTGCCTGGAGTGTTGCTAGCGCTCTTTTCACAGATACGCAGTATTTT.

This clone was counted only a few times. V gene TRBV5-5 combines with J gene TRBJ2-2, with a weak D call TRBD2 (6 bases). This CDR3 has 15 residues. Per the germline V gene, CDR1 is SGHKS and CDR2 is YYEKEE (reference sequence). Trimming left V 4 bases short and J 2 bases short, with 12 bases between. The CDR3 region is CASSPGTYNTGELFF. CDR3 bases: TGTGCCAGCAGCCCAGGGACTTATAACACCGGGGAGCTGTTTTTT.

This chain joins TRBV19 and TRBJ1-4; the D is unclear. CDR3 length: 16 amino acids. Germline CDR1 is LNHDA and CDR2 is SQIVND (reference sequence). V was trimmed by 5 bases and J by 8 bases, leaving 21 bases between them. DNA of the CDR3: TGTGCCAGTAGTTCCCATCTCCCCACCTCCGGGGAAAAACTGTTTTTT. Translation: CASSSHLPTSGEKLFF.

This sequence joins TRBV5-1 and TRBJ2-5; either TRBD1 or TRBD2 may fit D (5 bases each). CDR3 length: 15 residues. Per germline, CDR1 SGHRS and CDR2 YFSETQ. V lost 1 base and J 5 bases, leaving 15 bases between the germline ends. The CDR3 reads CASSLRGTSDETQYF. CDR3 DNA sequence: TGCGCCAGCAGCTTGAGAGGGACCTCGGACGAGACCCAGTACTTC.

The chain has TRBV6-5 and TRBJ2-1; 8 nucleotides align to TRBD2. The CDR3 totals 16 residues. Germline CDR1 is MNHEY and CDR2 is SVGAGI. V lost 2 bases to trimming and J lost 4 bases; unmatched junction nucleotides: 7. CDR3 sequence: CASSYAGQRGYNEQFF. The CDR3, as DNA: TGTGCCAGCAGTTACGCGGGCCAGCGGGGGTACAATGAGCAGTTCTTC.

The CDR3 spells CASSHVQGPNTGELFF. DNA for the CDR3: TGTGCCAGTAGTCACGTACAGGGACCGAACACCGGGGAGCTGTTTTTT. The genes are TRBV19 and TRBJ2-2; D perhaps matches TRBD1 (6 bases). The V end lost 5 bases, the J end lost 0 bases, and 13 bases lay between the germline ends. In germline, CDR1 is LNHDA, CDR2 SQIVND (reference sequence). CDR3 length: 16 amino acids.

The chain has TRBV7-9 and TRBJ1-4, with D possibly matching TRBD1 (5 bases). CDR3 size: 14 residues. Germline lookup yields CDR1 SEHNR and CDR2 FQNEAQ (reference sequence). V lost 5 bases, J lost 12 bases, and 19 bases lay in between. CDR3 bases: TGTGCCAGCAGCCCAATCGACAGCGATCGGGAACTGTTTTTT. Translated: CASSPIDSDRELFF.

V usage is TRBV6-4 and J usage is TRBJ2-2; possible D gene TRBD1, 6 bases. CDR1 is MRHNA and CDR2 is SNTAGT in the germline V gene. This CDR3 has 15 residues. V was trimmed by 8 bases and J by 5 bases, leaving 18 bases between them. This chain's CDR3 is CASAQEGGRTGELFF. For the CDR3, the DNA is TGTGCCAGCGCCCAGGAAGGGGGTAGGACCGGGGAGCTGTTTTTT.

This clone is labeled as medium-sized (0.01 to 0.1%). The rearrangement links TRBV7-9 to TRBJ1-2, with unresolved D. Trimming took 3 bases from V and 8 from J, leaving 13 bases between them. The germline CDR1 and CDR2 sequences are SEHNR and FQNEAQ (reference sequence). The CDR3 sequence is 13 residues long. The CDR3 DNA sequence: TGTGCCAGCAGCTTCAAGTCCGTGGAGGGCTACACCTTC. Translating gives CASSFKSVEGYTF. The full variable domain, its missing parts supplied by reference TRBV7-9 and TRBJ1-2, is DTGVSQNPRHKITKRGQNVTFRCDPISEHNRLYWYRQTLGQGPEFLTYFQNEAQLEKSRLLSDRFSAERPKGSFSTLEIQRTEQGDSAMYLCASSFKSVEGYTFGSGTRLTVV.

The chain couples TRBV11-3 to TRBJ2-7; TRBD1 is a possible D gene (6 bases). In germline, CDR1 is SGHNT, CDR2 YENEEA. This CDR3 spans 14 amino acids. V lost 1 base to trimming and J lost 3 bases, with 10 bases between them. The CDR3 protein is CASSLASGVYEQYF. The CDR3 region has the DNA TGTGCCAGCAGCTTAGCCTCAGGGGTCTACGAGCAGTACTTC.

This clone turned up a few times. The CDR3 sequence: CASSLGGAGTGELFF. Written as DNA, the CDR3 is TGTGCCAGCAGCTTGGGGGGAGCGGGCACCGGGGAGCTGTTTTTT. The chain couples TRBV5-4 to TRBJ2-2; possible D gene TRBD2, 6 bases. This CDR3 has 15 residues. V was clipped by 0 bases and J by 4 bases, with 10 bases between them. Germline-derived CDR1 and CDR2 are SGHNT and YYREEE (reference sequence).

The rearrangement links TRBV5-4 to TRBJ2-6; possible D gene TRBD1, 5 bases. CDR1 is SGHNT and CDR2 is YYREEE in the germline V gene (reference sequence). V was pared by 4 bases and J by 0 bases, with 20 bases between. The CDR3 runs to 19 residues. The CDR3 loop reads CASSGARALPSSGANVLTF. DNA for the CDR3: TGTGCCAGCAGCGGGGCCAGGGCCCTCCCTTCCTCTGGGGCCAACGTCCTGACTTTC.

V and J are TRBV2 and TRBJ2-1; D perhaps matches TRBD1 (6 bases). This CDR3 region has 12 residues. V was cut by 4 bases and J by 9 bases, with 10 bases left in between. The V gene's germline CDR1 is SNHLY and CDR2 FYNNEI. CDR3 in amino acids: CASSAPGVEQFF. CDR3 DNA sequence: TGTGCCAGCAGTGCACCAGGGGTTGAGCAGTTCTTC.

J is TRBJ2-4 and V is TRBV13; 10 positions agree with TRBD1. Germline V gene lookup returns CDR1 PRHDT and CDR2 FYEKMQ (reference sequence). V lost 4 bases to trimming and J lost 8 bases; unmatched junction nucleotides: 2. The CDR3 runs to 13 residues. The CDR3 DNA sequence: TGTGCCAGCAGCTCTGGGACAGGGGACATTCAGTACTTC. This encodes CASSSGTGDIQYF.

J is TRBJ1-1 and V is TRBV2; D not certain. Germline CDR1 is SNHLY and CDR2 is FYNNEI. V lost 4 bases, J lost 0 bases, and 15 bases lay in between. The CDR3 has 16 residues. The CDR3 sequence: CASSARKINMNTEAFF. DNA for the CDR3: TGTGCCAGCAGTGCGAGAAAGATTAACATGAACACTGAAGCTTTCTTT.